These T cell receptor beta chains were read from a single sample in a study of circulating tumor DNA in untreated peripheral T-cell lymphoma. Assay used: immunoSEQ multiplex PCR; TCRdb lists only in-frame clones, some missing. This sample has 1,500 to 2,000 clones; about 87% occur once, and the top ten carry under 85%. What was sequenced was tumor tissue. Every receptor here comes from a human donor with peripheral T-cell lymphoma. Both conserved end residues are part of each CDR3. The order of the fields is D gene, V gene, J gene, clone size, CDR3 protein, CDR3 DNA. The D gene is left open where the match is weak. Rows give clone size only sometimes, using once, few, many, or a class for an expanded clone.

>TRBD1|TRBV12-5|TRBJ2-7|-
CASKAGGVSYEQYF
TGTGCCAGCAAGGCAGGGGGCGTGTCCTACGAGCAGTACTTC
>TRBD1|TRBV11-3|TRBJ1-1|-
CASSFGQGGLNTEAFF
TGTGCCAGCAGCTTTGGACAGGGGGGGCTGAACACTGAAGCTTTCTTT
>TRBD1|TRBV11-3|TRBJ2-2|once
CASTSTGAATGELFF
TGTGCCAGCACCTCGACAGGGGCGGCCACCGGGGAGCTGTTTTTT
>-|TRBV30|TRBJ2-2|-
CAWRGTGELFF
TGTGCCTGGAGGGGTACCGGGGAGCTGTTTTTT
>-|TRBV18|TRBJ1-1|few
CASSPLTGDTEAFF
TGTGCCAGCTCACCCCTGACAGGAGACACTGAAGCTTTCTTT
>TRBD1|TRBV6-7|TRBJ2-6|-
CASSYSGQAYGANVLTF
TGTGCCAGCAGTTACTCCGGACAGGCTTATGGGGCCAACGTCCTGACTTTC
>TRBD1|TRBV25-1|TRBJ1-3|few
CASRLGTASGNTIYF
TGTGCCAGCAGACTAGGGACAGCCTCTGGAAACACCATATATTTT
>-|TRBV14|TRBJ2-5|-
CASSNSGPPRHF
TGTGCCAGCAGCAACTCCGGGCCTCCTCGTCACTTC
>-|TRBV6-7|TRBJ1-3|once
CASIIQGPGNTIYF
TGTGCCAGCATCATACAGGGACCTGGAAACACCATATATTTT
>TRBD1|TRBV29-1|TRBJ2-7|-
CSVQQGANEQYF
TGCAGCGTTCAACAGGGGGCCAACGAGCAGTACTTC
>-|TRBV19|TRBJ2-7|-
CASSVAPGSSYEQYF
TGTGCCAGTAGTGTTGCCCCCGGGAGCTCCTACGAGCAGTACTTC
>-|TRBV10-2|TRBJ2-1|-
CASSAGLPYNEQFF
TGCGCCAGCAGCGCGGGTTTACCCTACAATGAGCAGTTCTTC
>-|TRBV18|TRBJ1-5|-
CASSPRATDVVKHF
TGTGCCAGCTCACCCCGAGCGACGGACGTGGTAAAGCATTTT
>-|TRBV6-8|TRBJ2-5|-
CASSYSWADQETQYF
TGTGCCAGCAGTTACTCGTGGGCAGACCAAGAGACCCAGTACTTC
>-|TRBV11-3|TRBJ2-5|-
CASSLEVREETQYF
TGTGCCAGCAGCTTAGAGGTCAGGGAGGAGACCCAGTACTTC
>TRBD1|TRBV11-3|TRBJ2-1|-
CASSLAGQGTQDEQFF
TGTGCCAGCAGCTTGGCCGGACAGGGGACGCAGGATGAGCAGTTCTTC
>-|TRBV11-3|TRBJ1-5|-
CASSTQGWGQPQHF
TGTGCCAGCAGCACCCAGGGGTGGGGTCAGCCCCAGCATTTT
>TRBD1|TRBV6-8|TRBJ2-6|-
CASRSRQGTGANVLTF
TGTGCCAGCAGATCACGACAGGGCACTGGGGCCAACGTCCTGACTTTC
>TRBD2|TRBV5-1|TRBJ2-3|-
CASSPGLAGDLTDTQYF
TGCGCCAGCAGCCCGGGACTAGCGGGGGACCTCACAGATACGCAGTATTTT
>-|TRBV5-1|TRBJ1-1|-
CASSQGRGQPFSEEAFF
TGCGCCAGCAGCCAAGGTCGGGGGCAGCCTTTTAGTGAGGAAGCTTTCTTT
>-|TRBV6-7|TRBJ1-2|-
CASSYSARTDYGYTF
TGTGCCAGCAGTTACTCCGCCCGGACGGACTATGGCTACACCTTC
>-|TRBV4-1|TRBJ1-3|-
CASSHGNSGNTIYF
TGCGCCAGCAGCCACGGGAACTCTGGAAACACCATATATTTT
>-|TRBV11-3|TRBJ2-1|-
CASSNRKQGGNEQFF
TGTGCCAGCAGCAATAGAAAACAGGGGGGGAATGAGCAGTTCTTC
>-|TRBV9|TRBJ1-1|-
CASSPMTLAPEAFF
TGTGCCAGCAGCCCGATGACGTTAGCGCCTGAAGCTTTCTTT
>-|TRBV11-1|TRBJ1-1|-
CASSSPWTEMNTEAFF
TGTGCCAGCAGCTCACCATGGACAGAGATGAACACTGAAGCTTTCTTT
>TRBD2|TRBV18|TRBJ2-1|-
CASSSLAGGYNEQFF
TGTGCCAGCTCATCACTAGCGGGGGGTTACAATGAGCAGTTCTTC
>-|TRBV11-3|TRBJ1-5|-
CASSLGGVYQPQHF
TGTGCCAGCAGCTTAGGTGGGGTCTATCAGCCCCAGCATTTT
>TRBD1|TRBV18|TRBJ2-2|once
CASSFRTGPIGPGELFF
TGTGCCAGCTCCTTCCGGACAGGCCCAATCGGCCCCGGGGAGCTGTTTTTT
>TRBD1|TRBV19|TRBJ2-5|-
CASSTSPGQGSFETQYF
TGTGCCAGTAGTACCAGTCCGGGACAGGGATCGTTTGAGACCCAGTACTTC
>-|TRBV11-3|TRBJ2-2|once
CASSLGYYQGTGELFF
TGTGCCAGCAGCTTAGGCTACTACCAGGGCACCGGGGAGCTGTTTTTT
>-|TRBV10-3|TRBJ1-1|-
CAISESTGGPEAFF
TGTGCCATCAGTGAGTCGACGGGGGGTCCTGAAGCTTTCTTT
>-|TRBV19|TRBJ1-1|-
CASSRGTQDTEAFF
TGTGCCAGCTCACGGGGTACCCAGGACACTGAAGCTTTCTTT
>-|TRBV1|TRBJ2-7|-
CASSLTTSPLYEQYF
TGCGCCAGCAGCCTTACGACATCCCCCCTATACGAGCAGTACTTC
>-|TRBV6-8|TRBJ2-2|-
CASSYPHETAGAGELFF
TGTGCCAGCAGTTACCCCCACGAGACCGCGGGCGCCGGGGAGCTGTTTTTT
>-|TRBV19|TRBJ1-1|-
CASSWTVEGEVFF
TGTGCCAGTAGTTGGACGGTGGAGGGAGAAGTTTTCTTT
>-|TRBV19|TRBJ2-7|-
CASSIEPASSYEQYF
TGTGCCAGTAGTATAGAGCCAGCCAGCTCCTACGAGCAGTACTTC
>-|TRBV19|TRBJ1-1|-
CASKPMDTNTEAFF
TGTGCCAGTAAACCCATGGACACGAACACTGAAGCTTTCTTT
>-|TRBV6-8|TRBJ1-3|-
CASSYLRGSGNTIYF
TGTGCCAGCAGTTACTTAAGAGGGTCTGGAAACACCATATATTTT
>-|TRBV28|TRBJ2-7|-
CVSSLAGSYEQYF
TGTGTCAGCAGTTTGGCAGGGTCCTACGAGCAGTACTTC
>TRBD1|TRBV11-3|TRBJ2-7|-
CASSMDRGTGEQYF
TGTGCCAGCAGCATGGACAGGGGAACGGGGGAGCAGTACTTC
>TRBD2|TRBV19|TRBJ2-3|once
CASSLTSDTDTQYF
TGTGCCAGTAGTCTGACTAGCGATACAGATACGCAGTATTTT
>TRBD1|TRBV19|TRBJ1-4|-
CASSTGQGYATNEKLFF
TGTGCCAGTAGTACCGGACAGGGCTATGCAACTAATGAAAAACTGTTTTTT
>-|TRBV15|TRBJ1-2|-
CATSRGNLYYGYTF
TGTGCCACCAGCAGAGGGAACCTCTACTATGGCTACACCTTC
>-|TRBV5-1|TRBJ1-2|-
CASSSRGGFYGYTF
TGCGCCAGCAGCTCCCGAGGTGGTTTCTATGGCTACACCTTC
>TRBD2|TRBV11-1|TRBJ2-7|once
CASSSIAGEIYEQYF
TGTGCCAGCAGCTCCATAGCGGGGGAGATCTACGAGCAGTACTTC
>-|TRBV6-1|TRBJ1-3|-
CASSEAVDNSGNTIYF
TGTGCCAGCAGTGAAGCAGTGGACAACTCTGGAAACACCATATATTTT
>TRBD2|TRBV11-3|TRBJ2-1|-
CASSLESSGYNEQFF
TGTGCCAGCAGCTTGGAATCTAGCGGGTACAATGAGCAGTTCTTC
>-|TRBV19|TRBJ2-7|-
CASRQQGSLSYEQYF
TGTGCCAGTAGACAGCAGGGGAGTCTATCCTACGAGCAGTACTTC
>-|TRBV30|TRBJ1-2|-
CAWSVGQGGNYGYTF
TGTGCCTGGAGTGTAGGGCAGGGCGGCAACTATGGCTACACCTTC
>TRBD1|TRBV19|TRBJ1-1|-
CASSTSGGRGTEAFF
TGTGCCAGTAGTACATCAGGGGGCCGGGGGACTGAAGCTTTCTTT
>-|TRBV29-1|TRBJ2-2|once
CSATGTPPGELFF
TGCAGCGCAACCGGGACTCCTCCCGGGGAACTGTTTTTT
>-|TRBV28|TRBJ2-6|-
CASSLTGAGANVLTF
TGTGCCAGCAGTTTAACCGGGGCTGGGGCCAACGTCCTGACTTTC
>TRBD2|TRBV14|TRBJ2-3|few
CASSHSGTSGGHTQYF
TGTGCCAGCAGCCATTCCGGGACTAGCGGGGGTCATACGCAGTATTTT
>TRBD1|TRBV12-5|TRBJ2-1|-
CASGPGQGYNEQFF
TGTGCTAGTGGGCCCGGACAGGGCTACAATGAGCAGTTCTTC
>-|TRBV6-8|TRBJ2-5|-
CASSYSAGPKTQYF
TGTGCCAGCAGTTACTCGGCAGGGCCAAAGACCCAGTACTTC
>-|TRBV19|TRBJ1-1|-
CASRGRGNTEAFF
TGTGCCAGTAGGGGACGGGGGAACACTGAAGCTTTCTTT
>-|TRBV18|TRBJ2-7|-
CASSPNSYEQYF
TGTGCCAGCTCACCAAACTCCTACGAGCAGTACTTC
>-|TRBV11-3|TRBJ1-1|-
CASSFNREVTEAFF
TGTGCCAGCAGCTTTAATAGGGAGGTCACTGAAGCTTTCTTT